This T cell receptor beta chain was sequenced for a study of OX40 agonist ivuxolimab in advanced cancers. TCRdb keeps only in-frame clones here, not all; method: immunoSEQ multiplex PCR. The sample records 25,000 or so clones, around 90% being singletons. The CDR3 covers 14 residues. Germline-derived CDR1 and CDR2 are MGHRA and YSYEKL. Trimming removed 1 base from V and 3 bases from J, with 8 bases in between. Sampling of blood occurred at baseline, cycle 4 day 1, and cycle 7 day 1. This sequence joins TRBV4-1 and TRBJ2-3; D ambiguous. The sequence derives from an adult with an advanced solid tumor such as melanoma, head and neck, liver or kidney cancer. Material: CD4+ or CD8+ T cells sorted from blood, obtained in a trial of the OX40 agonist ivuxolimab. CDR3 DNA: TGCGCCAGCAGCCAAGGCAGGCCAACAGATACGCAGTATTTT. This gives the protein CASSQGRPTDTQYF.